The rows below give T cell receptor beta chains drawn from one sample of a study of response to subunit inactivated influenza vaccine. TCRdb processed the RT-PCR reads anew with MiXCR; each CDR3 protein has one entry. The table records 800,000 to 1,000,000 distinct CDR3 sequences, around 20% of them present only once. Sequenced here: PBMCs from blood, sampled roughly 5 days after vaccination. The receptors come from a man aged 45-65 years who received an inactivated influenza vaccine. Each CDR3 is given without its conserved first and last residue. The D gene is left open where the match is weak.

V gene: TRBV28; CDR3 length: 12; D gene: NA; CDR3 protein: ASSPGQINAEAF
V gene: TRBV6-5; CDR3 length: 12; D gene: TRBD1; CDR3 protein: ASSWDRGTNGYT
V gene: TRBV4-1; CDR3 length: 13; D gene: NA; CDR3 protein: ASSQDGGVVGKLF
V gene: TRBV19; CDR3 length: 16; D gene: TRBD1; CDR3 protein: ASRSDRGHPLGDQPQH
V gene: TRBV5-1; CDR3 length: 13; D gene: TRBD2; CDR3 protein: ASTDSGRTSYEQY
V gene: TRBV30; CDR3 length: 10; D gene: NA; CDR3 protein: AWSTDAYEQY
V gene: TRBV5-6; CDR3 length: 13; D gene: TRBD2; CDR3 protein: ASSSIAGYSYEQY
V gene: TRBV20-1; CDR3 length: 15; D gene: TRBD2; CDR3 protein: SATGLAGGKNDNEQF
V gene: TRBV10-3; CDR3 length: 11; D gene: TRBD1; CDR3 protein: AISPTGGYEQY
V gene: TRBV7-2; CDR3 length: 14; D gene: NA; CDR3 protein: ASSSDLWGNTDTQY
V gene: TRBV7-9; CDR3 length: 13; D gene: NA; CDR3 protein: ASSQDGNSNQPQH
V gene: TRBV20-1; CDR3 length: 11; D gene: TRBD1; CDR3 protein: SARGQGAYEQY
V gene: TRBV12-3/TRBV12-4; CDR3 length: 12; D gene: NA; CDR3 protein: ASTQEGAYNEQF
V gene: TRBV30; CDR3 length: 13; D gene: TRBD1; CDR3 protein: AWSSGQGQGYEQY
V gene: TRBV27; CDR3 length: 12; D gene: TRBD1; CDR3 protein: ASRQGALGTEAF
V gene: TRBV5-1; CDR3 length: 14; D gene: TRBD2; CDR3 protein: ASSPRLAGGNNEQF
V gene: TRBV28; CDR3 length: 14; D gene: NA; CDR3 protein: ASSLDAGTGSYEQY
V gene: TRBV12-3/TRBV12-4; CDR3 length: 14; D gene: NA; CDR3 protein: ASSLRESGGGQTQY
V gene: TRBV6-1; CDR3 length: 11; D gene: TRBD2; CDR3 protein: ASSGEGYNEQF
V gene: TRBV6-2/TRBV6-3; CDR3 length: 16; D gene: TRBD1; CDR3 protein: ASSYRITLTGINQPQH